The present TCR beta chain was sequenced within a study of blood T cell repertoires in COVID-19. This CDR3 comprises 14 residues. Deletions cut 6 bases from V and 6 bases from J, with 14 bases between. Germline CDR1 reads MNHEY; CDR2 reads SVGAGI. Authors' processing steps: Counts of nucleated cells, estimated from reference gene primer amplification, were obtained. Data came from immunoSEQ multiplex PCR; TCRdb stores just in-frame clones and leaves some out. Clone size and the V and J calls come from that table; the DNA yielded D and trimming. The table has hundreds of thousands of clones, 89% seen once.

This TCR was sampled from a man between 18 and 29 years old with COVID-19, enrolled during active disease. Sequencing input: peripheral blood. The chain carries TRBV6-5 and TRBJ2-2; D is uncertain. This CDR3 is CASSTGESAGELFF. CDR3 DNA: TGTGCCAGCAGCACCGGAGAATCCGCCGGGGAGCTGTTTTTT.